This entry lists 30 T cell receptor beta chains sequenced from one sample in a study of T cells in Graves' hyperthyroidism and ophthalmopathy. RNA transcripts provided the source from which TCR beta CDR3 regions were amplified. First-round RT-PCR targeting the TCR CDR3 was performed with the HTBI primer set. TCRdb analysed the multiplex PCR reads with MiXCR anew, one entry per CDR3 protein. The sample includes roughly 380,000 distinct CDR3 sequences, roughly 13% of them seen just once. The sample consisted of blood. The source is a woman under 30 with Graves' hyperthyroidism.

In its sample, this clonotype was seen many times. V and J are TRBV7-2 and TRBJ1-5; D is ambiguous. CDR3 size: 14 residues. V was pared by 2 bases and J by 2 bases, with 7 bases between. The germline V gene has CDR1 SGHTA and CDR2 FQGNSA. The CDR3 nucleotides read TGTGCCAGCAGCTTAAACGGCGGCAATCAGCCCCAGCATTTT. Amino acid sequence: CASSLNGGNQPQHF.

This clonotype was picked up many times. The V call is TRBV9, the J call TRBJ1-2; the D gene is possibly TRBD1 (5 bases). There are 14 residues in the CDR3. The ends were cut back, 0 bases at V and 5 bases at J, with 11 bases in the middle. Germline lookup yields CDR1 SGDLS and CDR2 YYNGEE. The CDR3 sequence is CASSVGAGLYGYTF. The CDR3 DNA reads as TGTGCCAGCAGCGTAGGAGCAGGGCTTTATGGCTACACCTTC.

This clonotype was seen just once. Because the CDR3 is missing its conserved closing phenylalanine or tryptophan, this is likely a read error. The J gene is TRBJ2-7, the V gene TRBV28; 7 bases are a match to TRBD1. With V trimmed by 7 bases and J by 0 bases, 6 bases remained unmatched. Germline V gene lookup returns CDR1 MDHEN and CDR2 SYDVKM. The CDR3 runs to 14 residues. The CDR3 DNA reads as TGTGCCAGCACCTCACAGGGGAACTCCTACGAGCAGTACCTC. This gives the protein CASTSQGNSYEQYL.

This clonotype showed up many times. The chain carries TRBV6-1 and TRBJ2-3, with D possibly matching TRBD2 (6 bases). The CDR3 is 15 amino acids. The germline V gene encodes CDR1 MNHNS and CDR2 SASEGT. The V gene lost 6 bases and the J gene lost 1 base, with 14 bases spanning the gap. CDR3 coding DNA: TGTGCCAGCAGGGGACTCACCCAGGGCACAGATACGCAGTATTTT. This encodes CASRGLTQGTDTQYF.

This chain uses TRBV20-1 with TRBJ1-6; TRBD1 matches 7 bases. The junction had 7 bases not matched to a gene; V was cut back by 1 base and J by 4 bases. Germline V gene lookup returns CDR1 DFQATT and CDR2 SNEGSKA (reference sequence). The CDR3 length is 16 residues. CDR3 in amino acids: CSARVTGARYNSPLHF. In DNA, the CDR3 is TGCAGTGCTAGAGTAACAGGGGCGAGGTATAATTCACCCCTCCACTTT.

The CDR3 DNA is TGCAGTGCTAGAGCGGGGAGTGGGTACAATGAGCAGTTCTTC. It codes for CSARAGSGYNEQFF. This chain joins TRBV20-1 and TRBJ2-1; weak D call: TRBD2 (5 bases). Trimming shortened V by 1 base and J by 4 bases, and 11 bases separated the two germline ends. The CDR3 runs 14 residues. The germline V gene encodes CDR1 DFQATT and CDR2 SNEGSKA (reference sequence).

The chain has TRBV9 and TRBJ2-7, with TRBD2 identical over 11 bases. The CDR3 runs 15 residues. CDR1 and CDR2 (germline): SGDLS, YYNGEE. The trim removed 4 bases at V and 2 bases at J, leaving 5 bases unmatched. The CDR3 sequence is CASSNTSGRAYEQYF. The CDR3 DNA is TGTGCCAGCAGCAACACTAGCGGGAGAGCCTACGAGCAGTACTTC.

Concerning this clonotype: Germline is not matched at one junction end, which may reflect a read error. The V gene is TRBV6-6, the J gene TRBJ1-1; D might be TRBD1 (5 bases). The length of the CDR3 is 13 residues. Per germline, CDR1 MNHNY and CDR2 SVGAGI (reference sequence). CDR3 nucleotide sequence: TGTGCCATCAGTTACTCTGGGACGGTTGAAGCTTTCTTT. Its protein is CAISYSGTVEAFF.

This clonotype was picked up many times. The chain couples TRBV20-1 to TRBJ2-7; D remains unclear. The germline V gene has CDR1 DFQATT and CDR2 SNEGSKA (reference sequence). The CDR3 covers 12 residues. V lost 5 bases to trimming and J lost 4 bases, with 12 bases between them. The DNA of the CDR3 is TGCAGTGCTCCCACTTCGGGTTACGAGCAGTACTTC. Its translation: CSAPTSGYEQYF.

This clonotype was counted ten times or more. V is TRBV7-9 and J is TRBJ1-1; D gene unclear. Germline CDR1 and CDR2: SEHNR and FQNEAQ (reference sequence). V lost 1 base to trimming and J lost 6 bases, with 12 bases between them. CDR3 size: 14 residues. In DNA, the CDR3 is TGTGCCAGCAGCTTAGGTACGGGAGGCGCTGAAGCTTTCTTT. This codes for CASSLGTGGAEAFF.

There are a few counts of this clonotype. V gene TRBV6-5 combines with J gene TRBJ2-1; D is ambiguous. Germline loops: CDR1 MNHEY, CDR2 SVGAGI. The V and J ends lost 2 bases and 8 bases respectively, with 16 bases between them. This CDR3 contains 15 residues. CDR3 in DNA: TGTGCCAGCAGTTACGCCTCACCCATCGGCGATGAGCAGTTCTTC. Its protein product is CASSYASPIGDEQFF.

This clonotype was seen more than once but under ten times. CDR3 sequence (DNA): TGTGCCAGCAGCTTTGGGACAGGGGGTGTGGAGACCCAGTACTTC. Translating gives CASSFGTGGVETQYF. The chain uses TRBV11-2 and TRBJ2-5; 11 nucleotides align to TRBD1. After removal of 3 bases from V and 5 bases from J, the junction contained 5 bases not matched to a gene. Germline CDR1 and CDR2: SGHAT and FQNNGV. The length of the CDR3 is 15 residues.

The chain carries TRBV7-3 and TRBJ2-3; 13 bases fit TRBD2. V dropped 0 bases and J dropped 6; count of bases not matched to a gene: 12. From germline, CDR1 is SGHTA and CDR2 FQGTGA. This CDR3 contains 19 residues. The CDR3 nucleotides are TGTGCCAGCAGCTTAACCGGACTAGCGGGAGTAGGAGCAATTGATACGCAGTATTTT. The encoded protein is CASSLTGLAGVGAIDTQYF.

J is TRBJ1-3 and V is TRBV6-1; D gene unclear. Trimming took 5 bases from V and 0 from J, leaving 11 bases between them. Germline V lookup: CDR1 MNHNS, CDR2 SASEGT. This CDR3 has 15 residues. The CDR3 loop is CASSYQANSGNTIYF. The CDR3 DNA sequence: TGTGCCAGCAGTTATCAGGCAAACTCTGGAAACACCATATATTTT.

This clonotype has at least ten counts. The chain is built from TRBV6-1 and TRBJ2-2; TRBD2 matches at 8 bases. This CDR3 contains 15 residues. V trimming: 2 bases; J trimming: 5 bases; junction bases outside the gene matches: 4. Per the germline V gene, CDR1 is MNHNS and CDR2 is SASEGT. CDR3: CASSERASGTGELFF. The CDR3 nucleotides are TGTGCCAGCAGTGAAAGGGCTAGCGGGACCGGGGAGCTGTTTTTT.

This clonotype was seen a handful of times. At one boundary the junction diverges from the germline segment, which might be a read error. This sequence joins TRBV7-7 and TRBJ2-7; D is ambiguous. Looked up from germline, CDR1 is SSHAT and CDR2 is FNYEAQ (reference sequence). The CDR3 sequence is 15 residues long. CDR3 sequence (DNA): TGTGCTAGCAGCTCCGGACCGGCGGCCCGGGACGAGCAGTACTTC. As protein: CASSSGPAARDEQYF.

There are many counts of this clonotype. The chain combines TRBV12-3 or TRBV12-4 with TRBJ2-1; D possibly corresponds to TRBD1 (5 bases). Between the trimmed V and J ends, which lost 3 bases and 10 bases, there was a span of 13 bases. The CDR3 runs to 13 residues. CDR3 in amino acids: CASSLSQPGEQFF. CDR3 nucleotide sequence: TGTGCCAGCAGTTTGAGCCAGCCAGGGGAGCAGTTCTTC.

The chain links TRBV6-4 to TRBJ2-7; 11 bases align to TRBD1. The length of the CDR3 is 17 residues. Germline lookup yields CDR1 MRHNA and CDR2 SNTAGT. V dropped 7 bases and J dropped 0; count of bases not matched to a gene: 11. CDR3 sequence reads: CASNTDTGTGGSYEQYF. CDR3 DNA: TGTGCCAGCAATACCGATACCGGGACAGGGGGCTCCTACGAGCAGTACTTC.

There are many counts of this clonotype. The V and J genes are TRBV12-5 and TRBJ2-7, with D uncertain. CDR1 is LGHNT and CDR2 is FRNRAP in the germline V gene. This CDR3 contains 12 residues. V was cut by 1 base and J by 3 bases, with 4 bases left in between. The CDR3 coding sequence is TGTGCTAGTGGTTTGGCCTTCTACGAGCAGTACTTC. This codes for CASGLAFYEQYF.

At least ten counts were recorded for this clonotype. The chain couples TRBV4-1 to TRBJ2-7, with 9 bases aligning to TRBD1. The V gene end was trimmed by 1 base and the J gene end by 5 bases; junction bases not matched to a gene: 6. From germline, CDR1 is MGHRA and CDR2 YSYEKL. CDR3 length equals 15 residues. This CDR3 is CASSQVGQGQHEQYF. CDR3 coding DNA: TGCGCCAGCAGCCAAGTGGGACAGGGTCAACACGAGCAGTACTTC.

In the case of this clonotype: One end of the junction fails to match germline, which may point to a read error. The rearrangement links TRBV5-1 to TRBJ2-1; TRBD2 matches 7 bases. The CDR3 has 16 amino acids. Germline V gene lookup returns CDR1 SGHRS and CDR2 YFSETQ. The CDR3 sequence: CASSGTRLVDYNEQFF. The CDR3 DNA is TGTGCCAGCAGCGGGACGAGACTAGTGGACTACAATGAGCAGTTCTTC.

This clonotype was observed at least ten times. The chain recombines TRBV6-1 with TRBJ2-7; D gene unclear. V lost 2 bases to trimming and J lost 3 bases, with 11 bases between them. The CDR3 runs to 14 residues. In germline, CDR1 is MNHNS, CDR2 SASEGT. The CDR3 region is CASSEYLGNYEQYF. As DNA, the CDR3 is TGTGCCAGCAGTGAATACTTAGGGAACTACGAGCAGTACTTC.

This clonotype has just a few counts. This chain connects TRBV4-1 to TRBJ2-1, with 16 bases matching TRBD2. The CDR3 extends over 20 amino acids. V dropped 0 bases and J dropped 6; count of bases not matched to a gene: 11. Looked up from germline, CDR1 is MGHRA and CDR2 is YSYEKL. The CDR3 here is CASSQETAGLAGGLINEQFF. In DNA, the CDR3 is TGCGCCAGCAGCCAAGAGACAGCGGGACTAGCGGGAGGGCTCATCAATGAGCAGTTCTTC.

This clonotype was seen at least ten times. CDR3 sequence: CASSLKEDTEAFF. CDR3 coding DNA: TGCGCCAGCAGCTTAAAAGAGGACACTGAAGCTTTCTTT. The chain is built from TRBV5-1 and TRBJ1-1; D is undetermined. The CDR3 is 13 residues long. Germline CDR1 is SGHRS and CDR2 is YFSETQ. V dropped 2 bases and J dropped 3 bases, with 8 bases sitting between them.

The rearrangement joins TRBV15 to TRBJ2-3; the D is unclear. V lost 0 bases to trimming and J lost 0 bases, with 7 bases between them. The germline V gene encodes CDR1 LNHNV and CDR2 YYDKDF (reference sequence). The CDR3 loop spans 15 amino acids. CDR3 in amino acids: CATSRDEDSTDTQYF. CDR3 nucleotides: TGTGCCACCAGCAGAGATGAGGATAGCACAGATACGCAGTATTTT.

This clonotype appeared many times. The CDR3 here is CASRYNRGQNTEAFF. The CDR3 DNA follows: TGTGCCAGCAGGTACAACAGGGGGCAGAACACTGAAGCTTTCTTT. The rearrangement links TRBV12-3 or TRBV12-4 to TRBJ1-1; 9 positions agree with TRBD1. The CDR3 consists of 15 residues. The V and J ends lost 6 bases and 1 base, in that order; junction bases with no gene match: 6.

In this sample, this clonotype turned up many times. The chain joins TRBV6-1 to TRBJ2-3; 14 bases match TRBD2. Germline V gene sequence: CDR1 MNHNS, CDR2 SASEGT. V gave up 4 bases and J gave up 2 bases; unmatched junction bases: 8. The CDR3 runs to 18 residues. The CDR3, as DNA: TGTGCCAGCAGTGGACTAGCGGGAGGGTCTCGATTCACAGATACGCAGTATTTT. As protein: CASSGLAGGSRFTDTQYF.

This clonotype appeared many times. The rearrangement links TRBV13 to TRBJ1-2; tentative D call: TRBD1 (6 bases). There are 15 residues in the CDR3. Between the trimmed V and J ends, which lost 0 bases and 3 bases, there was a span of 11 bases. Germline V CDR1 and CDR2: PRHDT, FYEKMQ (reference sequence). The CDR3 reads CASSLGSPGDYGYTF. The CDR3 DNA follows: TGTGCCAGCAGCTTAGGTTCCCCAGGGGACTATGGCTACACCTTC.

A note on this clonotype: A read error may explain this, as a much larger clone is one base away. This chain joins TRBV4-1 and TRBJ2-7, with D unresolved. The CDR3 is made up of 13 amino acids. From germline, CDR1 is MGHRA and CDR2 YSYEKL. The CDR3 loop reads CASSQRVRHEQYF. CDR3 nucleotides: TGTGCCAGCAGCCAAAGGGTCCGCCATGAGCAGTACTTC.

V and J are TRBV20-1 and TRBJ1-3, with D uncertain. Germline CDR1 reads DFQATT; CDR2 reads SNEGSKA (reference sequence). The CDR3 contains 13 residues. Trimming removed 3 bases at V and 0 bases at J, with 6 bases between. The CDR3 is CSASQFSGNTIYF. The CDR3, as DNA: TGCAGTGCTAGTCAGTTCTCTGGAAACACCATATATTTT.